Shown below are 25 T cell receptor beta chains from a single sample sequenced in a study of cytomegalovirus exposure and HLA in healthy donors. Both 60 Vbeta primers and 13 Jbeta primers went into the PCR. Using immunoSEQ multiplex PCR, the repertoire was profiled, and TCRdb retains in-frame clones only, with some absent. This sample has approximately 70,000 clones; roughly 67% occur once, and the top ten carry 6% to 9.5%. Sequenced material: PBMCs. Receptors originate from a man between 35 and 55 years old in good health and CMV-seropositive.

This clone was seen just once. The chain has TRBV7-2 and TRBJ2-1; 10 nucleotides line up with TRBD2. Per the germline V gene, CDR1 is SGHTA and CDR2 is FQGNSA. The CDR3 covers 17 residues. Losses at the gene ends were 2 bases for V and 4 bases for J; bases not matched to a gene: 8. The CDR3 DNA reads TGTGCCAGCAGCTTAATGAGAGCGGGAGGGATATACAATGAGCAGTTCTTC. Amino acid sequence: CASSLMRAGGIYNEQFF.

V is TRBV7-2 and J is TRBJ2-7, with a possible D match to TRBD1 (5 bases). CDR3 length: 15 residues. The ends were cut back, 0 bases at V and 2 bases at J, with 11 bases in the middle. Germline CDR1 is SGHTA and CDR2 is FQGNSA. The CDR3 nucleotides are TGTGCCAGCAGCTTAGCAGGGGCAGGGCCCTACGAGCAGTACTTC. It translates to CASSLAGAGPYEQYF. Full variable domain (missing parts from reference TRBV7-2 and TRBJ2-7): GAGVSQSPSNKVTEKGKDVELRCDPISGHTALYWYRQSLGQGLEFLIYFQGNSAPDKSGLPSDRFSAERTGGSVSTLTIQRTQQEDSAVYLCASSLAGAGPYEQYFGPGTRLTVT.

The rearrangement links TRBV15 to TRBJ1-5, with 11 nucleotides matching TRBD1. Germline assignment: CDR1 LNHNV and CDR2 YYDKDF (reference sequence). CDR3 length equals 15 residues. V was clipped by 6 bases and J by 5 bases; unmatched bases: 6. The CDR3 region is CATRMTGQGDQPQHF. The CDR3 DNA reads TGTGCCACCAGGATGACGGGACAGGGGGATCAGCCCCAGCATTTT.

V and J are TRBV6-5 and TRBJ1-2, with a weak D call TRBD1 (5 bases). Germline loops: CDR1 MNHEY, CDR2 SVGAGI. V was cut by 2 bases and J by 6 bases, with 19 bases left in between. This CDR3 comprises 16 residues. The CDR3 region has the DNA TGTGCCAGCAGTTACGGGGGGTCCCAGGGAAAGGATGGCTACACCTTC. This sequence encodes CASSYGGSQGKDGYTF.

This sequence joins TRBV4-3 and TRBJ1-5; TRBD1 aligns across 9 bases. The CDR3 contains 13 residues. Looked up from germline, CDR1 is LGHNA and CDR2 is YSLEER. V lost 3 bases to trimming and J lost 7 bases; unmatched junction nucleotides: 1. The CDR3 region has the DNA TGCGCCAGCAGCCATGACAGGGGGCAGCCCCAGCATTTT. This sequence encodes CASSHDRGQPQHF.

Only one count was recorded for this clone. The chain links TRBV7-2 to TRBJ2-7, with D perhaps TRBD1 (6 bases). The length of the CDR3 is 15 residues. Trimming took off 1 base at V and 5 bases at J, with 15 bases between the two ends. Germline-derived CDR1 and CDR2 are SGHTA and FQGNSA. This chain's CDR3 is CASSLGYGTKNEQYF. CDR3 DNA sequence: TGTGCCAGCAGCTTAGGTTACGGGACAAAAAACGAGCAGTACTTC.

The rearrangement uses TRBV25-1 and TRBJ1-1, with D possibly being TRBD1 (5 bases). This CDR3 has 12 amino acids. V was shortened by 5 bases and J by 6 bases, with 10 bases between the two germline ends. In germline, CDR1 is MGHDK, CDR2 SYGVNS. CDR3 amino acids: CASSPQGAEAFF. The CDR3 DNA is TGTGCCAGCAGTCCCCAGGGTGCTGAAGCTTTCTTT.

This clone was counted a single time. The rearrangement uses TRBV5-1 and TRBJ2-1; D is possibly TRBD2 (5 bases). This CDR3 is 15 amino acids long. CDR1 and CDR2 from the germline V gene are SGHRS and YFSETQ. V was shortened by 0 bases and J by 4 bases, with 11 bases between the two germline ends. CDR3 region: CASSLGGFQYNEQFF. In nucleotides, the CDR3 is TGCGCCAGCAGCTTGGGAGGGTTCCAGTACAATGAGCAGTTCTTC.

The J gene is TRBJ1-2, the V gene TRBV5-4; the match to TRBD1 covers 7 bases. CDR1 and CDR2 from the germline V gene are SGHNT and YYREEE (reference sequence). The ends lost 5 bases at V and 7 bases at J; junction bases unmatched: 17. The CDR3 totals 16 residues. This chain's CDR3 is CASRIGTAFRLSGYTF. The DNA of the CDR3 is TGTGCCAGCAGAATCGGGACAGCATTCCGTTTGAGTGGCTACACCTTC. The full variable domain, with the rest looked up from reference TRBV5-4 and TRBJ1-2, is ETGVTQSPTHLIKTRGQQVTLRCSSQSGHNTVSWYQQALGQGPQFIFQYYREEENGRGNFPPRFSGLQFPNYSSELNVNALELDDSALYLCASRIGTAFRLSGYTFGSGTRLTVV.

This sequence joins TRBV6-1 and TRBJ1-5, with D perhaps matching TRBD1 (5 bases). V was trimmed by 7 bases and J by 7 bases, leaving 17 bases between them. CDR1 MNHNS and CDR2 SASEGT come from the germline V gene. The CDR3 is 14 amino acids. The DNA of the CDR3 is TGTGCCAGCACCCCGAAGGAGGGGTGGCAGCCCCAGCATTTT. Protein: CASTPKEGWQPQHF.

The CDR3 here is CASSLQRQVNTEAFF. In DNA, the CDR3 is TGTGCCAGCAGCTTACAACGACAGGTGAACACTGAAGCTTTCTTT. V usage is TRBV7-3 and J usage is TRBJ1-1, with D possibly TRBD1 on 6 matching bases. Germline assignment: CDR1 SGHTA and CDR2 FQGTGA. The CDR3 spans 15 residues. Trimming removed 2 bases at V and 0 bases at J, with 10 bases between.

The rearrangement joins TRBV25-1 to TRBJ2-7, with TRBD1 matching 10 bases. There are 15 residues in the CDR3. Germline trimming cut 4 bases from V and 5 bases from J; bases unmatched to any gene: 8. Germline lookup yields CDR1 MGHDK and CDR2 SYGVNS. The CDR3 DNA is TGTGCCAGCAGTGGGAAGACAGGGGGCTTCAACGAGCAGTACTTC. Protein sequence: CASSGKTGGFNEQYF.

This clone was detected a few times. The chain recombines TRBV6-1 with TRBJ2-1; tentatively, D is TRBD1 (5 bases). The CDR3 extends over 15 amino acids. V was cut by 5 bases and J by 9 bases, with 20 bases left in between. CDR1 and CDR2 from the germline V gene are MNHNS and SASEGT. CDR3 in DNA: TGTGCCAGCAGTAGGGCCAGGGCCCCCGGCGGTGAGCAGTTCTTC. Translating gives CASSRARAPGGEQFF.

This rearrangement joins TRBV2 to TRBJ2-1; 7 bases align to TRBD1. The V segment lost 0 bases and the J segment 7 bases; nucleotides outside the gene matches: 6. CDR3 length: 15 residues. Germline V lookup: CDR1 SNHLY, CDR2 FYNNEI. The CDR3: CASSEADRVTNEQFF. The CDR3 nucleotides are TGTGCCAGCAGTGAAGCTGACAGGGTGACGAATGAGCAGTTCTTC.

V usage is TRBV7-2 and J usage is TRBJ1-5; D is possibly TRBD1 (6 bases). The CDR3 is 15 residues long. Germline CDR1 and CDR2: SGHTA and FQGNSA. The V and J ends lost 5 bases and 7 bases respectively, with 18 bases between them. The CDR3 protein is CASSQTGSRRQPQHF. Written as DNA, the CDR3 is TGTGCCAGCAGCCAAACAGGGTCGCGAAGGCAGCCCCAGCATTTT. Full variable domain (outside the CDR3, taken from reference TRBV7-2 and TRBJ1-5): GAGVSQSPSNKVTEKGKDVELRCDPISGHTALYWYRQSLGQGLEFLIYFQGNSAPDKSGLPSDRFSAERTGGSVSTLTIQRTQQEDSAVYLCASSQTGSRRQPQHFGDGTRLSIL.

In its sample, this clone ranks as medium-sized. V usage is TRBV12-2 and J usage is TRBJ2-1; the listed D gene, TRBD2, was not tested against the DNA. TRBV12-2 counts as a pseudogene. This CDR3 has 17 residues. The CDR3 sequence: CASRLARTSGGYNEQFF. CDR3 DNA: TGTGCAAGTCGCTTAGCACGGACTAGCGGGGGCTACAATGAGCAGTTCTTC.

This clone came up a few times. This chain joins TRBV5-6 and TRBJ2-1, with 10 bases fitting TRBD1. Germline V lookup: CDR1 SGHDT, CDR2 YYEEEE. This CDR3 has 15 amino acids. The trim removed 3 bases at V and 10 bases at J, leaving 10 bases unmatched. CDR3 amino acids: CASSSGQGRGVEQFF. For the CDR3, the DNA is TGTGCCAGCAGCTCGGGACAGGGGAGAGGAGTAGAGCAGTTCTTC. The entire variable domain, with the rest obtained from reference TRBV5-6 and TRBJ2-1, is as follows: DAGVTQSPTHLIKTRGQQVTLRCSPKSGHDTVSWYQQALGQGPQFIFQYYEEEERQRGNFPDRFSGHQFPNYSSELNVNALLLGDSALYLCASSSGQGRGVEQFFGPGTRLTVL.

The V gene is TRBV9, the J gene TRBJ2-7, with a tentative D call TRBD2 (6 bases). Germline V gene sequence: CDR1 SGDLS, CDR2 YYNGEE. Trimming shortened V by 4 bases and J by 7 bases, and 15 bases separated the two germline ends. The CDR3 loop spans 13 amino acids. The chain's CDR3 is CASSPTAAGEQYF. The CDR3 DNA reads as TGTGCCAGCAGCCCCACGGCCGCGGGGGAGCAGTACTTC.

The chain is built from TRBV7-9 and TRBJ1-4; 7 nucleotides line up with TRBD1. V trimming: 4 bases; J trimming: 8 bases; junction bases outside the gene matches: 16. Per germline, CDR1 SEHNR and CDR2 FQNEAQ (reference sequence). CDR3 size: 17 residues. The CDR3 protein is CASSSTRNTGVREKLFF. In DNA, the CDR3 is TGTGCCAGCAGCTCAACCCGAAATACAGGGGTGAGAGAAAAACTGTTTTTT.

The V and J genes are TRBV6-5 and TRBJ2-1, with 7 bases fitting TRBD2. The CDR3 sequence is 15 residues long. Per germline, CDR1 MNHEY and CDR2 SVGAGI. The J segment lost 5 bases and the V segment lost 4 bases, leaving 8 bases of the junction unmatched. The CDR3 loop reads CASSLRRREHNEQFF. CDR3 bases: TGTGCCAGCAGTTTGAGGAGGCGGGAGCACAATGAGCAGTTCTTC.

The V call is TRBV4-3, the J call TRBJ2-1; D might be TRBD1 (6 bases). The germline V and J ends were trimmed by 1 base and 10 bases, with 11 bases remaining between them. The CDR3 contains 13 residues. The germline gives CDR1 LGHNA, CDR2 YSLEER. In nucleotides, the CDR3 is TGCGCCAGCAGCCAAGGATGGACAGTAGAGCAGTTCTTC. Protein product: CASSQGWTVEQFF.

The chain combines TRBV6-5 with TRBJ2-5, with TRBD1 identical over 7 bases. CDR1 MNHEY and CDR2 SVGAGI come from the germline V gene. The ends lost 2 bases at V and 5 bases at J; junction bases unmatched: 8. The CDR3 has 15 amino acids. The CDR3 loop reads CASSYNRGFRETQYF. Written as DNA, the CDR3 is TGTGCCAGCAGTTACAACAGGGGATTTAGGGAGACCCAGTACTTC.

The rearrangement uses TRBV5-6 and TRBJ1-2, with D perhaps TRBD1 (6 bases). The germline CDR1 and CDR2 sequences are SGHDT and YYEEEE. V dropped 0 bases and J dropped 7 bases, with 13 bases sitting between them. CDR3 length: 14 residues. The CDR3 is CASSLVGAGAGYTF. The CDR3 DNA reads TGTGCCAGCAGCTTGGTTGGGGCAGGGGCTGGCTACACCTTC. Looking up the rest from reference TRBV5-6 and TRBJ1-2 gives the full variable domain: DAGVTQSPTHLIKTRGQQVTLRCSPKSGHDTVSWYQQALGQGPQFIFQYYEEEERQRGNFPDRFSGHQFPNYSSELNVNALLLGDSALYLCASSLVGAGAGYTFGSGTRLTVV.

The rearrangement joins TRBV5-1 to TRBJ2-3, with 9 bases identical to TRBD1. Unmatched junction bases numbered 2, after V lost 0 bases and J lost 0 bases. Germline V gene sequence: CDR1 SGHRS, CDR2 YFSETQ. The CDR3 is 16 residues long. The DNA for the CDR3 is TGCGCCAGCAGCTTGGTTGGGACAGGGAGCACAGATACGCAGTATTTT. This encodes CASSLVGTGSTDTQYF.

The chain is built from TRBV4-2 and TRBJ2-5; D might be TRBD2 (5 bases). CDR3 length equals 13 residues. Looked up from germline, CDR1 is LGHNA and CDR2 is YNFKEQ. Trimming removed 0 bases at V and 5 bases at J, with 7 bases between. Here the CDR3 reads CASSQDRRETQYF. CDR3 sequence (DNA): TGTGCCAGCAGCCAAGATCGGAGGGAGACCCAGTACTTC.